This T cell receptor (beta chain) appears in the sequencing data of a study of T cell responses to AZD1222 COVID-19 vaccine. This clone was seen once. TCRdb's table, derived via immunoSEQ multiplex PCR, lists solely in-frame clones and lacks some. Seen here are some 150,000 clones, approximately 91% observed once, and the top ten hold roughly 1.6%. Deletions cut 1 base from V and 8 bases from J, with 15 bases between. CDR1 and CDR2 (germline): MGHRA, YSYEKL. This CDR3 region has 15 residues. The gene calls are TRBV4-1 and TRBJ1-3; D gene unclear. This clonotype originated in an adult who received the AZD1222 COVID-19 vaccine. The sequencing used peripheral blood, collected 28 days after the second AZD1222 dose. CDR3 region: CASSQVMTPFDTIYF. CDR3 nucleotides: TGCGCCAGCAGCCAAGTAATGACGCCTTTCGACACCATATATTTT.